The 31 T cell receptor beta chains in this list originate from one sample, sequenced in a study of memory CD4+ T cells and cytomegalovirus serostatus. Libraries were prepared by immunoSEQ multiplex PCR; TCRdb keeps only in-frame clonotypes and omits some of them. This table holds some 40,000 clones, 70% to 85% found once. Single viable CD3+CD4+CD8-CD45RO+ cells were sorted as the memory CD4+ T cells. The sequenced material came from memory CD4+ T cells from blood. These receptors were collected from an adult in good health and CMV-seropositive.

Note on this clone: This CDR3 is also generated by other DNA sequences in the sample. The chain employs TRBV9 and TRBJ2-7, with TRBD2 matching over 11 bases. Germline loops: CDR1 SGDLS, CDR2 YYNGEE. The ends lost 1 base at V and 6 bases at J; junction bases unmatched: 0. This CDR3 comprises 13 residues. Here the CDR3 DNA reads TGTGCCAGCAGCGTACTAGCGGGGGGCGAGCAGTACTTC. Translating it yields CASSVLAGGEQYF.

This clone was seen a single time. The chain employs TRBV4-1 and TRBJ1-1; D ambiguous. CDR1 and CDR2 from the germline V gene are MGHRA and YSYEKL. V was trimmed by 0 bases and J by 0 bases, leaving 11 bases between them. The CDR3 is 16 residues long. CDR3 DNA sequence: TGCGCCAGCAGCCAAGATTCTGGCAGTCTGAACACTGAAGCTTTCTTT. It is translated as CASSQDSGSLNTEAFF.

The chain links TRBV2 to TRBJ1-1; possibly TRBD1 for D (5 bases). Germline-derived CDR1 and CDR2 are SNHLY and FYNNEI. Trimming pared 2 bases from V and 8 bases from J, leaving 6 bases between. The CDR3 runs 11 residues. DNA for the CDR3: TGTGCCAGCAGTGAATGGACAGAAGCTTTCTTT. Its translation is CASSEWTEAFF.

V and J are TRBV19 and TRBJ2-2, with 10 bases matching TRBD1. Germline trimming cut 5 bases from V and 3 bases from J; bases unmatched to any gene: 6. The CDR3 length is 16 residues. Germline V gene lookup returns CDR1 LNHDA and CDR2 SQIVND (reference sequence). CDR3 protein: CASSPQDRGYTGELFF. For the CDR3, the DNA is TGTGCCAGTAGTCCCCAGGACAGGGGGTACACCGGGGAGCTGTTTTTT.

This clone was seen only a few times. The chain couples TRBV5-6 to TRBJ1-1, with D possibly matching TRBD1 (5 bases). The V end lost 4 bases, the J end lost 4 bases, and 14 bases lay between the germline ends. The CDR3 runs 14 residues. Per germline, CDR1 SGHDT and CDR2 YYEEEE. The CDR3 is CASSLLDRPTEAFF. The CDR3 DNA follows: TGTGCCAGCAGCCTACTTGACAGACCCACTGAAGCTTTCTTT.

J is TRBJ2-4 and V is TRBV12-5; D call uncertain. Looked up from germline, CDR1 is LGHNT and CDR2 is FRNRAP. V was trimmed by 3 bases and J by 1 base, leaving 10 bases between them. There are 15 residues in the CDR3. This CDR3 reads CASGLHDRAKNIQYF. The DNA of the CDR3 is TGTGCTAGTGGTTTACACGACCGGGCCAAAAACATTCAGTACTTC.

V and J are TRBV7-2 and TRBJ2-7; 12 bases agree with TRBD1. Trimming took 5 bases from V and 7 from J; bases not matched to a gene: 9. The CDR3 extends over 15 amino acids. Germline values: CDR1 SGHTA, CDR2 FQGNSA. The chain's CDR3 is CASSRDGTGGKEQYF. CDR3 bases: TGTGCCAGCAGCCGAGACGGGACAGGGGGCAAAGAGCAGTACTTC.

V usage is TRBV11-2 and J usage is TRBJ2-3; 8 bases agree with TRBD2. Germline trimming cut 5 bases from V and 9 bases from J; bases unmatched to any gene: 1. From germline, CDR1 is SGHAT and CDR2 FQNNGV. CDR3 size: 11 residues. DNA of the CDR3: TGTGCCAGCAGCCCGGGGGGGACGCAGTATTTT. The encoded protein is CASSPGGTQYF.

The V gene is TRBV7-2, the J gene TRBJ2-5, with 7 bases aligning to TRBD1. This CDR3 region has 14 residues. The V gene end was trimmed by 2 bases and the J gene end by 2 bases; junction bases not matched to a gene: 2. Germline loops: CDR1 SGHTA, CDR2 FQGNSA. CDR3 in DNA: TGTGCCAGCAGCTTAAACAGGGGACAAGAGACCCAGTACTTC. Protein sequence: CASSLNRGQETQYF. Full variable domain (missing parts from reference TRBV7-2 and TRBJ2-5): GAGVSQSPSNKVTEKGKDVELRCDPISGHTALYWYRQSLGQGLEFLIYFQGNSAPDKSGLPSDRFSAERTGGSVSTLTIQRTQQEDSAVYLCASSLNRGQETQYFGPGTRLLVL.

This clone was observed once. The genes are TRBV2 and TRBJ1-5; no clear D. Germline CDR1 SNHLY, CDR2 FYNNEI. Trimming removed 2 bases at V and 5 bases at J, with 16 bases between. This CDR3 region has 16 residues. The CDR3 DNA reads TGTGCCAGCAGTGAACCCTCGGGTGCCAGCGATCAGCCCCAGCATTTT. Translating gives CASSEPSGASDQPQHF.

The rearrangement uses TRBV4-1 and TRBJ1-5, with D perhaps matching TRBD1 (6 bases). Germline V gene sequence: CDR1 MGHRA, CDR2 YSYEKL. V was cut by 3 bases and J by 9 bases, with 9 bases left in between. This CDR3 has 12 amino acids. DNA for the CDR3: TGCGCCAGCAGCCATACCAGGGGGCCCCAGCATTTT. It encodes CASSHTRGPQHF.

The J gene is TRBJ1-1, the V gene TRBV28; 7 bases agree with TRBD1. The CDR3 extends over 14 amino acids. Germline CDR1 is MDHEN and CDR2 is SYDVKM. Losses at the gene ends were 8 bases for V and 1 base for J; bases not matched to a gene: 7. The chain's CDR3 is CASGEGAGNTEAFF. CDR3 bases: TGTGCCAGCGGAGAGGGGGCAGGGAACACTGAAGCTTTCTTT.

The V and J genes are TRBV4-1 and TRBJ1-1; D unresolved. Germline V gene sequence: CDR1 MGHRA, CDR2 YSYEKL. The CDR3 contains 14 residues. Trimming took off 0 bases at V and 6 bases at J, with 11 bases between the two ends. CDR3 sequence: CASSQETRLAEAFF. CDR3 sequence (DNA): TGCGCCAGCAGCCAAGAGACCAGACTTGCTGAAGCTTTCTTT.

The rearrangement uses TRBV20-1 and TRBJ1-2, with unresolved D. This CDR3 comprises 11 residues. The V end lost 4 bases, the J end lost 1 base, and 4 bases lay between the germline ends. From germline, CDR1 is DFQATT and CDR2 SNEGSKA (reference sequence). The CDR3 spells CSANRNYGYTF. The CDR3 region has the DNA TGCAGTGCTAACCGTAACTATGGCTACACCTTC.

This clone has just one count. The CDR3 coding sequence is TGTGCCACCAGCAGACCGGGCAAATACAATGAGCAGTTCTTC. Amino acids: CATSRPGKYNEQFF. The V gene is TRBV15, the J gene TRBJ2-1; no firm D call. Germline loops: CDR1 LNHNV, CDR2 YYDKDF (reference sequence). This CDR3 comprises 14 residues. V lost 2 bases and J 4 bases, leaving 9 bases between the germline ends.

V gene TRBV19 combines with J gene TRBJ2-2, with D perhaps TRBD2 (6 bases). Germline CDR1 reads LNHDA; CDR2 reads SQIVND (reference sequence). Trimming cost V 1 base and J 7 bases, with 10 bases left between them. This CDR3 is 14 amino acids long. CDR3: CASSIGRGDGELFF. CDR3 in DNA: TGTGCCAGTAGTATAGGGAGGGGAGACGGGGAGCTGTTTTTT.

The V and J genes are TRBV18 and TRBJ2-6; TRBD1 aligns across 8 bases. CDR1 and CDR2 from the germline V gene are KGHSH and LQKENI. This CDR3 has 17 residues. V lost 3 bases and J lost 2; bases outside the gene matches: 6. The CDR3: CASSPRQGSAGANVLTF. In DNA form, the CDR3 reads TGTGCCAGCTCACCTCGACAGGGGAGTGCTGGGGCCAACGTCCTGACTTTC. Looking up the rest from reference TRBV18 and TRBJ2-6 gives the full variable domain: NAGVMQNPRHLVRRRGQEARLRCSPMKGHSHVYWYRQLPEEGLKFMVYLQKENIIDESGMPKERFSAEFPKEGPSILRIQQVVRGDSAAYFCASSPRQGSAGANVLTFGAGSRLTVL.

The table lists this clone with a few counts. The V gene is TRBV28, the J gene TRBJ2-1, with 7 bases aligning to TRBD1. The CDR3 has 16 residues. Germline CDR1 is MDHEN and CDR2 is SYDVKM. With 7 bases clipped from V and 0 bases from J, the junction kept 9 bases outside the gene matches. CDR3 coding DNA: TGTGCCAGCAAAGCCGGGGCAGGGGGCTCCTACAATGAGCAGTTCTTC. Amino acid sequence: CASKAGAGGSYNEQFF.

By proportion, this clone is medium-sized. The chain links TRBV4-3 to TRBJ2-5; D uncertain. The CDR3 contains 13 residues. The V gene lost 1 base and the J gene lost 5 bases, with 8 bases spanning the gap. Germline CDR1 and CDR2: LGHNA and YSLEER. For the CDR3, the DNA is TGCGCCAGCAGCCAAGGTCGGTGGGAGACCCAGTACTTC. This translates into CASSQGRWETQYF.

The CDR3 nucleotides read TGTGCCAGCAGCCCCCCGGGGGGACAGGAGTACCAAGAGACCCAGTACTTC. Its protein product is CASSPPGGQEYQETQYF. The V and J genes are TRBV21-1 and TRBJ2-5; the table's TRBD1 call for D was not verified on the DNA. TRBV21-1 is a documented pseudogene. This CDR3 has 17 amino acids.

The chain couples TRBV14 to TRBJ2-6; maybe TRBD2 (6 bases). Trimming pared 2 bases from V and 0 bases from J, leaving 14 bases between. The CDR3 covers 18 residues. Germline CDR1 is SGHDN and CDR2 is FVKESK. The CDR3 bases are TGTGCCAGCAGCCAACAAACTAGCTACTTCTCTGGGGCCAACGTCCTGACTTTC. Its translation: CASSQQTSYFSGANVLTF.

V and J are TRBV5-1 and TRBJ2-2; maybe TRBD2 (5 bases). The germline gives CDR1 SGHRS, CDR2 YFSETQ. V shed 3 bases and J shed 5 bases, with 17 bases lying between them. The CDR3 has 16 amino acids. The CDR3 DNA is TGCGCCAGCAGCTCCCCAACGGCCCGAGGGACCGGGGAGCTGTTTTTT. Its translation: CASSSPTARGTGELFF.

The V and J genes are TRBV7-2 and TRBJ2-3; 10 bases map to TRBD2. With V trimmed by 1 base and J by 5 bases, 9 bases remained unmatched. CDR1 SGHTA and CDR2 FQGNSA come from the germline V gene. This CDR3 is built from 17 residues. The CDR3 loop reads CASSLGFSGRGKDTQYF. DNA of the CDR3: TGTGCCAGCAGCTTAGGGTTCAGCGGGAGGGGGAAAGATACGCAGTATTTT.

V and J are TRBV18 and TRBJ1-2; a weak D match, TRBD1 (5 bases). Trimming removed 2 bases at V and 4 bases at J, with 14 bases between. Germline V gene lookup returns CDR1 KGHSH and CDR2 LQKENI. The CDR3 is made up of 15 amino acids. CDR3 region: CASSPGGGGGYGYTF. The CDR3 region has the DNA TGTGCCAGCTCACCAGGCGGGGGTGGAGGCTATGGCTACACCTTC.

The genes are TRBV29-1 and TRBJ2-7; 9 bases align to TRBD2. The CDR3 has 15 amino acids. Germline CDR1 SQVTM, CDR2 ANQGSEA. Unmatched junction bases numbered 6, after V lost 0 bases and J lost 3 bases. The CDR3: CSVEDQGLAGYEQYF. CDR3 sequence (DNA): TGCAGCGTTGAAGATCAGGGACTAGCTGGCTACGAGCAGTACTTC.

J is TRBJ2-2 and V is TRBV7-3, with 7 bases lining up with TRBD1. CDR3 length: 14 amino acids. Germline V gene sequence: CDR1 SGHTA, CDR2 FQGTGA. V was clipped by 3 bases and J by 4 bases; unmatched bases: 2. For the CDR3, the DNA is TGTGCCAGCAGCTTGGACAGGACCACCGGGGAGCTGTTTTTT. It codes for CASSLDRTTGELFF. Variable domain in full (rest from reference TRBV7-3 and TRBJ2-2): GAGVSQTPSNKVTEKGKYVELRCDPISGHTALYWYRQSLGQGPEFLIYFQGTGAADDSGLPNDRFFAVRPEGSVSTLKIQRTERGDSAVYLCASSLDRTTGELFFGEGSRLTVL.

V and J are TRBV6-6 and TRBJ2-3; D perhaps matches TRBD1 (6 bases). This CDR3 region has 13 residues. The ends were cut back, 0 bases at V and 6 bases at J, with 7 bases in the middle. CDR1 MNHNY and CDR2 SVGAGI come from the germline V gene (reference sequence). In DNA, the CDR3 is TGTGCCAGCAGTTACTCAGACAGGGATACGCAGTATTTT. Its translation is CASSYSDRDTQYF.

The V gene is TRBV2, the J gene TRBJ2-1; possibly TRBD1 for D (5 bases). Germline CDR1 and CDR2: SNHLY and FYNNEI. The CDR3 length is 14 residues. V shed 8 bases and J shed 4 bases, with 15 bases lying between them. The CDR3 sequence: CASGRQGNYNEQFF. The CDR3, as DNA: TGTGCCAGCGGTCGGCAGGGAAATTACAATGAGCAGTTCTTC.

This clone was counted once. The rearrangement joins TRBV15 to TRBJ1-2; D is possibly TRBD1 (6 bases). Trimming took off 0 bases at V and 2 bases at J, with 19 bases between the two ends. The germline CDR1 and CDR2 sequences are LNHNV and YYDKDF (reference sequence). The CDR3 length is 18 residues. The CDR3 DNA follows: TGTGCCACCAGCAGAGACCGCCTGGGGCAGGGGTCCAACTATGGCTACACCTTC. Encoded protein: CATSRDRLGQGSNYGYTF.

This clone turned up a few times. This sequence joins TRBV7-6 and TRBJ2-5; D is undetermined. V lost 6 bases, J lost 5 bases, and 7 bases lay in between. The CDR3 is made up of 11 amino acids. CDR1 SGHVS and CDR2 FNYEAQ come from the germline V gene. CDR3 nucleotides: TGTGCCAGCAGGAGTAGGGAGACCCAGTACTTC. This codes for CASRSRETQYF.

The V call is TRBV5-1, the J call TRBJ1-3; no clear D gene. The CDR3 sequence is 14 residues long. V was cut by 0 bases and J by 2 bases, with 6 bases left in between. Germline CDR1 is SGHRS and CDR2 is YFSETQ. CDR3 sequence (DNA): TGCGCCAGCAGCTTGGCGAGCCCTGGAAACACCATATATTTT. It encodes CASSLASPGNTIYF.